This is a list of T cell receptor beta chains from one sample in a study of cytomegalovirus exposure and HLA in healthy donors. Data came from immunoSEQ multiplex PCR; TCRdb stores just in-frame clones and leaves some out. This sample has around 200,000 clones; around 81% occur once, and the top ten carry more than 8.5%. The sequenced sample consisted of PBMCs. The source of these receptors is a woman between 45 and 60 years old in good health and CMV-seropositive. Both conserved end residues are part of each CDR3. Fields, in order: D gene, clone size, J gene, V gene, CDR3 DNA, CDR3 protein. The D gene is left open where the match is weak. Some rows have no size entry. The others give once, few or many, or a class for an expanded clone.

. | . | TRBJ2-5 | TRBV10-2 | TGCGCCAGCAGCCTTAACGCAGGGGAAGGAGAGACCCAGTACTTC | CASSLNAGEGETQYF
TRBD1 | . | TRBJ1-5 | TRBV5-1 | TGCGCCAGCAGCTTGGCAGGGGGACTTGAGCCCCAGCATTTT | CASSLAGGLEPQHF
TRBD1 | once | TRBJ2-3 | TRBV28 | TGTGCCAGCAACCTTCAGGGCAGGGGGCACACAGATACGCAGTATTTT | CASNLQGRGHTDTQYF
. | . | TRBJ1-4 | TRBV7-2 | TGTGCCAGCAGCCCGAGGGAGGGAGGAAGTAATGAAAAACTGTTTTTT | CASSPREGGSNEKLFF
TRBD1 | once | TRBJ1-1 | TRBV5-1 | TGCGCCAGCGGCAGAGGGGACAGGGGAAGTGAAGCTTTCTTT | CASGRGDRGSEAFF
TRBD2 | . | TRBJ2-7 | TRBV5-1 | TGCGCCAGCAGCTTGGGGGGGGGCTACGAGCAGTACTTC | CASSLGGGYEQYF
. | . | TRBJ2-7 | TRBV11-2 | TGTGCCAGCAGCTTATTCACCTACGAGCAGTACTTC | CASSLFTYEQYF
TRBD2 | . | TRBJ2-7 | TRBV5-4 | TGTGCCAGCAGGGCGGGACTAGCGGGGGGGCACGAGCAGTACTTC | CASRAGLAGGHEQYF
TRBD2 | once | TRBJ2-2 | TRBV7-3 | TGTGCCAGCAGCTCCCGGGGGGGGACACAAAATACCGGGGAGCTGTTTTTT | CASSSRGGTQNTGELFF
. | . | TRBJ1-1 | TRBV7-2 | TGTGCCAGCATTCGGACCGGGAGGCACACTGAAGCTTTCTTT | CASIRTGRHTEAFF
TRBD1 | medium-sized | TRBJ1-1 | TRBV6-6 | TGTGCCAGCAGTTACCAGGGGGCGGCTGAAGCTTTCTTT | CASSYQGAAEAFF
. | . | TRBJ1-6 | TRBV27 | TGTGCCAGCAGTTTGCAGGGGACTATGGGAACCTATTCACCCCTCCACTTT | CASSLQGTMGTYSPLHF
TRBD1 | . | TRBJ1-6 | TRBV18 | TGTGCCAGCTCACGCGACAGGGATAACTCACCCCTCCACTTT | CASSRDRDNSPLHF
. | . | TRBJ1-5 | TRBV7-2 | TGTGCCAGCAGCCCGGACAGCCTTAGCAATCAGCCCCAGCATTTT | CASSPDSLSNQPQHF